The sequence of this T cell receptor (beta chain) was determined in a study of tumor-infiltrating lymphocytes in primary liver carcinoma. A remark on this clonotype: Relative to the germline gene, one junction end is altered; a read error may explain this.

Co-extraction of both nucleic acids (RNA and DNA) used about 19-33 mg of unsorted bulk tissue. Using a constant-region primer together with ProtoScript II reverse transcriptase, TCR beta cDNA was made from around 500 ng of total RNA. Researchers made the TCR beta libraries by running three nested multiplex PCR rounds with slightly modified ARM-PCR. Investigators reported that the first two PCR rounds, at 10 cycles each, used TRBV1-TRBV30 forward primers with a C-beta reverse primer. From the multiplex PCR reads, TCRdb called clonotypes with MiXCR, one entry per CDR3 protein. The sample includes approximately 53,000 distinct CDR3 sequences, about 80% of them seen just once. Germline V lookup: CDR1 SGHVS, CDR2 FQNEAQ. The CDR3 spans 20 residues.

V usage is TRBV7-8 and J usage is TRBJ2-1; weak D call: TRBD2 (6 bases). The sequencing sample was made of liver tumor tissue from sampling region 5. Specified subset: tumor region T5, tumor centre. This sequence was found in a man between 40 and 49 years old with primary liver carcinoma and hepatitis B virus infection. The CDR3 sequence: CDSSSRGSGLAGWAYNEQFF. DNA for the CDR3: TGTGACAGCAGCTCCCGAGGGTCGGGACTTGCGGGGTGGGCTTACAATGAGCAGTTCTTC.